This T cell receptor beta chain was captured in a study of regulatory T cells in long-lasting Graves disease. Study findings and constraints: The study found lower TCR diversity in persistent Graves' patients than in newly diagnosed ones. Persistent disease exhibited a predilection for TRBV28, TRBJ1-2 and TRBJ2-5.

The V gene's germline CDR1 is MDHEN and CDR2 SYDVKM. V was trimmed by 8 bases and J by 3 bases, leaving 31 bases between them. The CDR3 extends over 20 amino acids. Arm-PCR of CDR3 regions and iRepertoire HTBI primers were the basis on which TCR beta libraries were built. One entry per CDR3 protein, called by TCRdb with MiXCR from the multiplex PCR reads. The profile shows about 420,000 distinct CDR3 sequences, 16% of them singletons. The time point denotes: newly diagnosed GD, antithyroid drugs for less than 3 months. RNA extracted from PBMCs served as the sequencing template. This clonotype has a handful of counts. Antigen unknown. The sample also formed part of further work on T cells in Graves' hyperthyroidism and ophthalmopathy. That source adds: Patients were excluded for uncontrolled infection, other autoimmune disease, pregnancy or lactation.

The clonotype was recovered from a woman aged 18-30 years with Graves disease. The material was peripheral blood mononuclear cells (PBMCs), obtained at new diagnosis, from a patient treated with antithyroid drugs. V and J are TRBV28 and TRBJ2-2, with D perhaps TRBD2 (7 bases). CDR3 loop: CASLFPWGGGSEKYTGELFF. The CDR3 region has the DNA TGTGCCAGCCTCTTCCCCTGGGGAGGGGGTAGCGAGAAATACACCGGGGAGCTGTTTTTT.